Presented here are 30 T cell receptor beta chains from one specimen sequenced in a study of blood T cell repertoires in COVID-19. Sequencing was performed with immunoSEQ multiplex PCR; in TCRdb, only in-frame clones are kept and a portion is missing. Here the sample spans approximately 180,000 clones, approximately 85% being singletons. Sequencing was done on a sample of peripheral blood. These receptors came from a man in his sixties with acute or convalescent COVID-19.

The chain combines TRBV5-6 with TRBJ2-3; tentatively, D is TRBD2 (6 bases). Germline V lookup: CDR1 SGHDT, CDR2 YYEEEE. Trimming removed 7 bases at V and 2 bases at J, with 11 bases between. The CDR3 has 13 amino acids. CDR3: CASFSGATDTQYF. The CDR3 nucleotides are TGTGCCAGCTTTAGCGGAGCCACAGATACGCAGTATTTT.

The rearrangement uses TRBV6-5 and TRBJ2-2; 7 bases are shared with TRBD1. With 7 bases clipped from V and 4 bases from J, the junction kept 9 bases outside the gene matches. CDR3 length: 15 amino acids. Germline-derived CDR1 and CDR2 are MNHEY and SVGAGI. CDR3: CASKTGTALTGELFF. The CDR3 DNA reads TGTGCCAGCAAGACCGGGACAGCGCTCACCGGGGAGCTGTTTTTT.

The chain is built from TRBV28 and TRBJ2-7, with D tentatively TRBD1 (5 bases). Trimming took 6 bases from V and 8 from J, leaving 11 bases between them. In germline, CDR1 is MDHEN, CDR2 SYDVKM. This CDR3 has 11 residues. CDR3 sequence reads: CASSLRQKQYF. The CDR3 DNA follows: TGTGCCAGCAGCCTTCGACAGAAGCAGTACTTC.

V and J are TRBV5-5 and TRBJ1-4; 9 nucleotides match TRBD1. Germline V gene lookup returns CDR1 SGHKS and CDR2 YYEKEE (reference sequence). Trimming at V came to 3 bases and at J to 0 bases, leaving 9 bases not matched to a gene. This CDR3 has 18 amino acids. The CDR3 sequence: CASSSPPGQGATNEKLFF. CDR3 coding DNA: TGTGCCAGCAGCTCTCCCCCGGGACAGGGTGCAACTAATGAAAAACTGTTTTTT.

This clone is a singleton in its sample. The genes are TRBV6-6 and TRBJ2-7, with a tentative D call TRBD2 (6 bases). Germline V gene sequence: CDR1 MNHNY, CDR2 SVGAGI (reference sequence). Trimming stripped 6 bases from V and 2 bases from J, with 14 bases between. This CDR3 has 14 amino acids. The CDR3 nucleotides read TGTGCCAGCAGGGACTACCTGAACGCCTACGAGCAGTACTTC. Translated, it gives CASRDYLNAYEQYF.

The genes are TRBV7-9 and TRBJ1-1; TRBD1 agrees at 8 bases. The CDR3 spans 15 residues. Germline-derived CDR1 and CDR2 are SEHNR and FQNEAQ (reference sequence). Unmatched junction bases numbered 6, after V lost 3 bases and J lost 3 bases. CDR3 DNA: TGTGCCAGCAGCTTCGACAGGGACAGGCACACTGAAGCTTTCTTT. Its translation: CASSFDRDRHTEAFF.

The chain employs TRBV28 and TRBJ1-6; D is unclear. The CDR3 is made up of 12 amino acids. Trimming took off 5 bases at V and 10 bases at J, with 9 bases between the two ends. CDR1 is MDHEN and CDR2 is SYDVKM in the germline V gene. As DNA, the CDR3 is TGTGCCAGCAGTCCCTCCTCCTCACCCCTCCACTTT. Protein sequence: CASSPSSSPLHF.

This clone was detected only once. The chain carries TRBV6-5 and TRBJ2-7; D may be TRBD2 (6 bases). V gave up 7 bases and J gave up 0 bases, with 10 bases separating them. There are 13 residues in the CDR3. Germline-derived CDR1 and CDR2 are MNHEY and SVGAGI. The chain's CDR3 is CASTPGLSYEQYF. The CDR3 bases are TGTGCCAGCACCCCGGGACTCTCCTACGAGCAGTACTTC.

CDR3 in amino acids: CASSLWARETLGNEQFF. CDR3 sequence (DNA): TGTGCCAGCAGTTTATGGGCGCGGGAGACTCTTGGGAATGAGCAGTTCTTC. V usage is TRBV27 and J usage is TRBJ2-1; 7 bases fit TRBD2. This CDR3 comprises 17 residues. Germline-derived CDR1 and CDR2 are MNHEY and SMNVEV (reference sequence). V lost 1 base and J lost 7; bases outside the gene matches: 13.

This chain links TRBV5-1 with TRBJ2-7, with TRBD2 matching 9 bases. Trimming took 2 bases from V and 2 from J; bases not matched to a gene: 2. The length of the CDR3 is 14 residues. Germline V gene lookup returns CDR1 SGHRS and CDR2 YFSETQ. CDR3 in amino acids: CASSFGLATYEQYF. CDR3 in DNA: TGCGCCAGCAGCTTTGGACTAGCGACCTACGAGCAGTACTTC.

This clone was counted once. The chain combines TRBV4-3 with TRBJ1-2; tentatively, D is TRBD1 (6 bases). Trimming took 4 bases from V and 8 from J, leaving 17 bases between them. The V gene's germline CDR1 is LGHNA and CDR2 YSLEER. The CDR3 has 14 amino acids. This chain's CDR3 is CASSRQQGSEGYTF. The DNA for the CDR3 is TGCGCCAGCAGCCGACAACAGGGTTCGGAGGGCTACACCTTC.

The chain employs TRBV12-3 or TRBV12-4 and TRBJ2-2; a weak D match, TRBD2 (6 bases). The CDR3 consists of 13 residues. Trimming left V 9 bases short and J 5 bases short, with 13 bases between. In DNA form, the CDR3 reads TGTGCCAGTTGGAGGGCAGGAACCGGGGAGCTGTTTTTT. Translation: CASWRAGTGELFF.

This clone was seen once. The chain carries TRBV6-2 or TRBV6-3 and TRBJ1-5; possible D gene TRBD1, 5 bases. This CDR3 has 15 residues. V was trimmed by 4 bases and J by 4 bases, leaving 14 bases between them. Germline V lookup: CDR1 MNHEY, CDR2 SVGEGT. The CDR3 is CASSWAGSRNQPQHF. Written as DNA, the CDR3 is TGTGCCAGCAGTTGGGCAGGGTCAAGAAATCAGCCCCAGCATTTT.

The table lists this clone with a few counts. CDR3 sequence (DNA): TGTGCCAGCAGCCAGCGTTTTCCGGAAGAGATAGCGGAGCCGACTAACCCGAGAGTCGACGAGCAGTACTTC. Encoded protein: CASSQRFPEEIAEPTNPRVDEQYF. This rearrangement joins TRBV3-1 (or the pseudogene TRBV3-2) to TRBJ2-7; a weak D match, TRBD2 (6 bases). The CDR3 is made up of 24 amino acids. Germline V gene data show CDR1 as LGHDT and CDR2 as YNNKEL (reference sequence). V was trimmed by 3 bases and J by 5 bases, leaving 44 bases between them.

This clone was counted ten times or more. V and J are TRBV5-1 and TRBJ2-5; 11 bases are a match to TRBD2. In germline, CDR1 is SGHRS, CDR2 YFSETQ. This CDR3 has 15 amino acids. The junction had 3 bases not matched to a gene; V was cut back by 3 bases and J by 2 bases. CDR3 amino acids: CASSWGTSGQETQYF. In DNA form, the CDR3 reads TGCGCCAGCAGCTGGGGGACTAGCGGACAAGAGACCCAGTACTTC.

This chain uses TRBV14 with TRBJ2-7; TRBD1 matches 7 bases. The CDR3 has 13 residues. Germline V gene lookup returns CDR1 SGHDN and CDR2 FVKESK. Losses at the gene ends were 5 bases for V and 7 bases for J; bases not matched to a gene: 8. For the CDR3, the DNA is TGTGCCAGCAGCAAGCACAGGGGTCGGGAGCAGTACTTC. This gives the protein CASSKHRGREQYF.

V usage is TRBV6-6 and J usage is TRBJ1-1; D is ambiguous. Germline lookup yields CDR1 MNHNY and CDR2 SVGAGI (reference sequence). Trimming cost V 8 bases and J 4 bases, with 17 bases left between them. The CDR3 is made up of 14 amino acids. CDR3 region: CASQSDGGGTEAFF. In DNA, the CDR3 is TGTGCCAGCCAAAGCGACGGTGGAGGCACTGAAGCTTTCTTT.

The rearrangement joins TRBV27 to TRBJ2-7; 8 bases line up with TRBD1. Trimming took 5 bases from V and 3 from J; bases not matched to a gene: 3. CDR3 length: 13 amino acids. In germline, CDR1 is MNHEY, CDR2 SMNVEV (reference sequence). The CDR3 DNA sequence: TGTGCCAGCAGTCGGACAGGGATCTACGAGCAGTACTTC. The encoded protein is CASSRTGIYEQYF.

CDR3 DNA: TGCGCCAGCAAGGGGACTAGGCCCTTCTTC. Its protein product is CASKGTRPFF. The chain carries TRBV10-1 and TRBJ2-1; 8 bases are shared with TRBD2. The CDR3 sequence is 10 residues long. Unmatched junction bases numbered 6, after V lost 7 bases and J lost 16 bases. CDR1 and CDR2 (germline): WNHNN, SYGVQD (reference sequence).

The V gene is TRBV7-9, the J gene TRBJ1-1, with a tentative D call TRBD1 (5 bases). The germline V gene has CDR1 SEHNR and CDR2 FQNEAQ (reference sequence). Trimming took off 5 bases at V and 1 base at J, with 14 bases between the two ends. This CDR3 has 15 residues. The CDR3 DNA sequence: TGTGCCAGCAGCCGGGAGGGGCAAAAGAACACTGAAGCTTTCTTT. Translation gives CASSREGQKNTEAFF. The complete variable domain, with remaining parts taken from reference TRBV7-9 and TRBJ1-1, reads DTGVSQNPRHKITKRGQNVTFRCDPISEHNRLYWYRQTLGQGPEFLTYFQNEAQLEKSRLLSDRFSAERPKGSFSTLEIQRTEQGDSAMYLCASSREGQKNTEAFFGQGTRLTVV.

V is TRBV3-1 (or the pseudogene TRBV3-2) and J is TRBJ2-1; a possible D gene is TRBD1 (5 bases). V was pared by 4 bases and J by 7 bases, with 17 bases between. Germline CDR1 and CDR2: LGHDT and YNNKEL (reference sequence). The CDR3 has 15 residues. The CDR3 is CASSLAPRALNEQFF. CDR3 DNA sequence: TGTGCCAGCAGCCTTGCCCCCAGGGCCTTAAATGAGCAGTTCTTC.

The chain combines TRBV5-1 with TRBJ1-6; 7 bases are a match to TRBD1. J gave up 7 bases and V 0 bases, and 4 bases lay outside the gene matches. Germline CDR1 reads SGHRS; CDR2 reads YFSETQ. CDR3 length: 15 residues. CDR3: CASSLGGTENSPLHF. CDR3 DNA sequence: TGCGCCAGCAGCTTGGGGGGGACAGAAAATTCACCCCTCCACTTT.

The CDR3 DNA sequence: TGCGCCAGCAGCGGCAGGGGAAAGGGGTACAATGAGCAGTTCTTC. It yields the protein CASSGRGKGYNEQFF. This chain connects TRBV5-1 to TRBJ2-1; possible D gene TRBD1, 6 bases. The length of the CDR3 is 15 residues. Germline values: CDR1 SGHRS, CDR2 YFSETQ. Trimming cost V 4 bases and J 4 bases, with 15 bases left between them.

The chain has TRBV28 and TRBJ2-7; D not certain. The CDR3 extends over 12 amino acids. V shed 3 bases and J shed 2 bases, with 5 bases lying between them. Germline lookup yields CDR1 MDHEN and CDR2 SYDVKM. The CDR3 sequence is CASSLNTYEQYF. The CDR3, as DNA: TGTGCCAGCAGTTTGAACACCTACGAGCAGTACTTC.

The chain carries TRBV29-1 and TRBJ2-1; D is perhaps TRBD2 (5 bases). Trimming shortened V by 2 bases and J by 7 bases, and 21 bases separated the two germline ends. The germline V gene encodes CDR1 SQVTM and CDR2 ANQGSEA. The CDR3 length is 16 residues. CDR3 protein: CSVEKIVSAPGNEQFF. CDR3 coding DNA: TGCAGCGTTGAAAAGATCGTTAGCGCTCCTGGGAATGAGCAGTTCTTC.

This rearrangement joins TRBV7-2 to TRBJ2-1, with unresolved D. Trimming took off 0 bases at V and 7 bases at J, with 4 bases between the two ends. CDR1 and CDR2 from the germline V gene are SGHTA and FQGNSA. The CDR3 covers 12 residues. The CDR3 DNA is TGTGCCAGCAGCTTAGCGCAGAATGAGCAGTTCTTC. It yields the protein CASSLAQNEQFF.

The chain has TRBV4-1 and TRBJ2-2, with a weak D call TRBD2 (5 bases). The V end was cut by 4 bases, the J end by 2 bases, with 17 bases between. Per germline, CDR1 MGHRA and CDR2 YSYEKL. This CDR3 has 17 residues. The CDR3 spells CASSPRVAGVNTGELFF. The CDR3 region has the DNA TGCGCCAGCAGCCCTCGGGTGGCGGGTGTAAACACCGGGGAGCTGTTTTTT.

The chain joins TRBV24-1 to TRBJ2-3; D possibly corresponds to TRBD1 (6 bases). The V end lost 6 bases, the J end lost 2 bases, and 11 bases lay between the germline ends. Germline V gene data show CDR1 as KGHDR and CDR2 as SFDVKD. The CDR3 contains 14 residues. CDR3: CATSLGAPTDTQYF. In DNA, the CDR3 is TGTGCCACCAGTCTGGGGGCTCCCACAGATACGCAGTATTTT.

This sequence joins TRBV6-5 and TRBJ2-7; D not resolved. Germline assignment: CDR1 MNHEY and CDR2 SVGAGI. The CDR3 runs to 13 residues. The V end lost 2 bases, the J end lost 1 base, and 6 bases lay between the germline ends. The CDR3 DNA reads as TGTGCCAGCAGTTACCTCGGTTCCTACGAGCAGTACTTC. This translates into CASSYLGSYEQYF.

The DNA for the CDR3 is TGTGCCAGCAGCGACAGGAACACCGGGGAGCTGTTTTTT. Translation: CASSDRNTGELFF. The chain joins TRBV3-1 (or the pseudogene TRBV3-2) to TRBJ2-2; D might be TRBD1 (5 bases). Trimming left V 5 bases short and J 1 base short, with 5 bases between. The CDR3 contains 13 residues. Germline values: CDR1 LGHDT, CDR2 YNNKEL (reference sequence).